This TCR beta chain was retrieved from a study of T-cell reconstitution after alpha-beta-depleted transplantation in children. General study points: The high TCRbeta diversity at day 60 in some patients came from surviving recipient T cells and thymic progenitors. T-cell counts and diversity at one year following transplant were attributed mainly to newly produced T cells.

CDR1 DFQATT and CDR2 SNEGSKA come from the germline V gene (reference sequence). CDR3 length equals 14 residues. The V and J ends lost 6 bases and 1 base respectively, with 15 bases between them. Of note for this clonotype: As yet, its antigen is unknown.

As it was prepared, the TCRbeta library received unique molecular identifiers. Via MiXCR, TCRdb re-called the PCR reads, giving one row per CDR3 protein. The table shows 600,000 or so distinct CDR3 sequences, with 20% to 25% occurring only once. The rearrangement joins TRBV20-1 to TRBJ1-1; TRBD1 might be the D (5 bases). The sequencing used PBMCs, mostly from graft donor cells, collected 360 days after TCRalphabeta/CD19-depleted stem cell transplant. This TCR was recovered from a boy under two years old who had a stem cell transplant for acute myeloid leukemia, so the T cells may come from the graft donor. The DNA of the CDR3 is TGCAGTGCCCGACAAGGGGCAACGAACACTGAAGCTTTCTTT. The encoded protein is CSARQGATNTEAFF.